This T cell receptor (beta chain) originates from a study of cytomegalovirus exposure and HLA in healthy donors. PCR primers comprised 60 Vbeta and 13 Jbeta primers. Generated by immunoSEQ multiplex PCR, the TCRdb table keeps only in-frame clones and is missing some. The sample includes tens of thousands of clones, more than 90% of them seen just once. The CDR3 length is 13 residues. Trimming stripped 2 bases from V and 11 bases from J, with 15 bases between. Germline CDR1 MDHEN, CDR2 SYDVKM. The sequenced material came from PBMCs. The clonotype originates from a woman younger than 35 in good health and CMV-seronegative. The rearrangement joins TRBV28 to TRBJ2-5; maybe TRBD2 (5 bases). The CDR3 spells CASSLGSRRRQYF. For the CDR3, the DNA is TGTGCCAGCAGTTTAGGGAGTCGTCGGCGACAGTACTTC.